The clone carrying this TCR beta chain was observed at least ten times. The antigen is unknown. The SP2 primer and nested alpha and beta constant region primers amplified ligated cDNA in four rounds. TCRdb analysed the UMI-ligation and nested PCR reads with MiXCR anew, one entry per CDR3 protein. The sample has around 25,000 distinct CDR3 sequences, approximately 6% seen once. The treatment is: skin biopsy from PPD injection site in Mantoux-positive individual. The library had UMIs added by 3' ligation of an oligonucleotide to TCR cDNA. Biopsied sites were PPD injections in people with a positive Mantoux test. This sample is drawn from a study of naive and memory T cell subsets. General study findings and limits: This RNA-based method may be sensitive to activation-related transcript changes.

The CDR3 is 12 amino acids. V lost 5 bases and J 6 bases, leaving 8 bases between the germline ends. The sample here was skin, taken from a tuberculin skin test site. The chain couples TRBV12-3 or TRBV12-4 to TRBJ2-1, with D unclear. The receptor was isolated from an adult in good health. As DNA, the CDR3 is TGTGCCAGCAGTGCCTTCGTCAATGAGCAGTTCTTC. Protein sequence: CASSAFVNEQFF.